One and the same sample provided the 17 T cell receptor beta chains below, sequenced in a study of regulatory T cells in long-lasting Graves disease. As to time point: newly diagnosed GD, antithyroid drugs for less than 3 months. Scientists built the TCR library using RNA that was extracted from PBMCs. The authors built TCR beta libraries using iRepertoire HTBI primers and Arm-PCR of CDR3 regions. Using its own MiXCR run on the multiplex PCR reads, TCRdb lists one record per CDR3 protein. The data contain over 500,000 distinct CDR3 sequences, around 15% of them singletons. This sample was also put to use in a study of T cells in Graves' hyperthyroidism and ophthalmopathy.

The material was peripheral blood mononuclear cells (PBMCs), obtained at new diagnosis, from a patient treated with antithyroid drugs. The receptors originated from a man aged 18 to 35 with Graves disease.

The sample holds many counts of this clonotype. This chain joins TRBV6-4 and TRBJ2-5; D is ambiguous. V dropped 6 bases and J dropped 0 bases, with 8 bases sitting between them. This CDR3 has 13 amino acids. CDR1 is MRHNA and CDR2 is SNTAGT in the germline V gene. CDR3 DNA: TGTGCCAGCAGCTTGAAATACCAAGAGACCCAGTACTTC. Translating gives CASSLKYQETQYF.

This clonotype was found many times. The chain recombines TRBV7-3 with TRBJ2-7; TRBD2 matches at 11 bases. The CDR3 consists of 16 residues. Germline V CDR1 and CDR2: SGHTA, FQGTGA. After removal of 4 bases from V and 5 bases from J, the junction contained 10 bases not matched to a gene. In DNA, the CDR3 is TGTGCCAGCAGCTCCCAAACTAGCGGGAGCCCCCACGAGCAGTACTTC. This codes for CASSSQTSGSPHEQYF.

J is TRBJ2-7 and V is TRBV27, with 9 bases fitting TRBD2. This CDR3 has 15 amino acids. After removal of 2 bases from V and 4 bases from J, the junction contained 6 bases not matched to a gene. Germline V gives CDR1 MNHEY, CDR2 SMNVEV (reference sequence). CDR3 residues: CASSLVSGRRYEQYF. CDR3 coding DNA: TGTGCCAGCAGTTTAGTTAGCGGGAGAAGGTACGAGCAGTACTTC.

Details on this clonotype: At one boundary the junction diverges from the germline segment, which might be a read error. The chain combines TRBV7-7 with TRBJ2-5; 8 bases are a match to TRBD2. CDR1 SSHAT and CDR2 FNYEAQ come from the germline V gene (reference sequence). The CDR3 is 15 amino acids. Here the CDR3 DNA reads TGTGCTAGCAGCTTCGACGCGGGAGGACGGGAGACCCAGTACTTC. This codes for CASSFDAGGRETQYF. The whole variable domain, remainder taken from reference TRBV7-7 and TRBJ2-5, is GAGVSQSPRYKVTKRGQDVTLRCDPISSHATLYWYQQALGQGPEFLTYFNYEAQPDKSGLPSDRFSAERPEGSISTLTIQRTEQRDSAMYRCASSFDAGGRETQYFGPGTRLLVL.

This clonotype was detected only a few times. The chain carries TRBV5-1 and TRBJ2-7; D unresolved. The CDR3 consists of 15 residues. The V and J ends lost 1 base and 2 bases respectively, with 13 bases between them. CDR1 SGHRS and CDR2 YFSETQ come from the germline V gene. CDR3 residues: CASSLFGKSPYEQYF. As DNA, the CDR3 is TGCGCCAGCAGCTTGTTTGGCAAGTCACCCTACGAGCAGTACTTC.

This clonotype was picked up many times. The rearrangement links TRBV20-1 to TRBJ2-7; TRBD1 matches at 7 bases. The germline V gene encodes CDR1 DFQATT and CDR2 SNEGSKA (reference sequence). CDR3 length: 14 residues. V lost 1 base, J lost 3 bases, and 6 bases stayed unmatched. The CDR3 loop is CSARVPGQRYEQYF. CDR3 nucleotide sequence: TGCAGTGCTAGAGTACCGGGACAGCGCTACGAGCAGTACTTC.

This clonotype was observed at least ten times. The CDR3 spells CASSWPQEESSYEQYF. The CDR3 nucleotides are TGCGCCAGCAGCTGGCCTCAAGAGGAGAGCTCCTACGAGCAGTACTTC. This sequence joins TRBV5-1 and TRBJ2-7; D is unresolved. The germline V and J ends were trimmed by 3 bases and 0 bases, with 16 bases remaining between them. The CDR3 has 16 residues. Germline CDR1 and CDR2: SGHRS and YFSETQ.

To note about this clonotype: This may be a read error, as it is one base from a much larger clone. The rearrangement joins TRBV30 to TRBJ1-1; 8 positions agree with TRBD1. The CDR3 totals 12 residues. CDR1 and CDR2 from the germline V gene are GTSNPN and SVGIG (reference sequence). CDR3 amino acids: CARRKGQGGAFF. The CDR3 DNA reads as TGTGCCCGGAGGAAAGGACAGGGTGGAGCTTTCTTT.

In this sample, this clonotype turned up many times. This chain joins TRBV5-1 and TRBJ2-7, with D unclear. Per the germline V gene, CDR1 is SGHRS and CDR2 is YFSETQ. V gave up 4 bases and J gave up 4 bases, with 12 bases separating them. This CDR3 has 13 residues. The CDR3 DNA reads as TGCGCCAGCAGCCCCTTCGTCGGTTACGAGCAGTACTTC. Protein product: CASSPFVGYEQYF.

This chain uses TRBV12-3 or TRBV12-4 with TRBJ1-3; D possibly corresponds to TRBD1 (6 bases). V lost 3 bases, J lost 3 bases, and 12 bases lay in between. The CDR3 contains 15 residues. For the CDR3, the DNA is TGTGCCAGCAGTTTTTCGGCAGGGGATGGAAACACCATATATTTT. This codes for CASSFSAGDGNTIYF.

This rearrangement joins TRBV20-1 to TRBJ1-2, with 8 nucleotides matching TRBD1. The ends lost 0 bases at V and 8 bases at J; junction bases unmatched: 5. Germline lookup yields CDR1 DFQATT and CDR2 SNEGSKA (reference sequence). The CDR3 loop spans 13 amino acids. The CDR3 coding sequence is TGCAGTGCTAGAGATTCCAGGGGGCACGGCTACACCTTC. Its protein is CSARDSRGHGYTF.

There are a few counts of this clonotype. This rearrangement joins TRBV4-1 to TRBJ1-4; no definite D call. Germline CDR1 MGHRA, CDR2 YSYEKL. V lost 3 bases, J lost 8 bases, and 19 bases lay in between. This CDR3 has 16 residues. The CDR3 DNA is TGCGCCAGCAGCCAGGCCCTTAACTCCGCCTGGGAAAAACTGTTTTTT. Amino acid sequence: CASSQALNSAWEKLFF.

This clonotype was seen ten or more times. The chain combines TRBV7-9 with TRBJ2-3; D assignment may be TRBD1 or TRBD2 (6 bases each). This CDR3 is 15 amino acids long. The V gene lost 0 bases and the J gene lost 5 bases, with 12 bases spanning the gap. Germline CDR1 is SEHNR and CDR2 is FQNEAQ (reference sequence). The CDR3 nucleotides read TGTGCCAGCAGCTTAGCGGACGGGGGCAAAGATACGCAGTATTTT. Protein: CASSLADGGKDTQYF.

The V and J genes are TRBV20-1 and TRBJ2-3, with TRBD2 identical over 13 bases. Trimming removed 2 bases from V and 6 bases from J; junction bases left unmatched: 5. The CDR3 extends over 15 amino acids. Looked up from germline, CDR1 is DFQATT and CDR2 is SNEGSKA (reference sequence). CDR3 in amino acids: CSARPGLAGTDTQYF. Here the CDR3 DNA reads TGCAGTGCTAGACCGGGACTAGCGGGAACGGATACGCAGTATTTT.

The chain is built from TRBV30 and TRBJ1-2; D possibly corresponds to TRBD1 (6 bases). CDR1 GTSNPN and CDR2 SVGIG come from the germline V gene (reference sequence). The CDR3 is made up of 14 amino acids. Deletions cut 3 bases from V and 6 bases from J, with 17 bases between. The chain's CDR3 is CAWRTQQGRNGYTF. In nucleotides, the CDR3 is TGTGCCTGGAGAACTCAGCAGGGGAGGAATGGCTACACCTTC.

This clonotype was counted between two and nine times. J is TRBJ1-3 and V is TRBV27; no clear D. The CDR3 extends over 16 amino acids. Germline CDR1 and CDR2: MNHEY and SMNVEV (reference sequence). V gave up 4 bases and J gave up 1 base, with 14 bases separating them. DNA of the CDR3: TGTGCCAGCAGTTCGGTAGCAGATAAATCTGGAAACACCATATATTTT. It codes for CASSSVADKSGNTIYF.

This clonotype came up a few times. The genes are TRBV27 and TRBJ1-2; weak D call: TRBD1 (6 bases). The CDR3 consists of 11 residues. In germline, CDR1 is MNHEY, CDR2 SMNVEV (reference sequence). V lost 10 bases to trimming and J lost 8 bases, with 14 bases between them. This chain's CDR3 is CAIRGGDGYTF. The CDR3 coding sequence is TGTGCCATTAGGGGGGGGGACGGCTACACCTTC.